This T cell receptor beta chain was sequenced during a study of T cells expressing NK-cell markers. Looking at the study overall: Eight donors were sequenced, of whom seven were HCMV-seropositive, while the remaining one was HCMV-seronegative. General study findings and limits: NKG2C+ dominant clonotype frequencies in more than 5 donors were roughly 1.0-7.5% of CD8+ T cells. A few donors' CD3+CD56-NKG2C+ cells were dominated by the same clonotypes.

TCRdb reprocessed the 5' RACE reads and reports one entry per CDR3 protein, with no DNA. Its table lists about 370,000 distinct CDR3 sequences. Looked up from germline, CDR1 is MGHRA and CDR2 is YSYEKL. The CDR3 is 18 amino acids. To note about this clonotype: The antigen is not known.

The rearrangement links TRBV4-1 to TRBJ2-7; the TRBD2 assignment by TCRdb is unverifiable without DNA. This receptor was obtained from a woman aged 45 to 65 in good health. Sequenced input: blood T cells: a sorted CD56 or NKG2C T cell subset, CD4+ or CD8+ T cells, or bulk PBMC T cells (not recorded which). CDR3 in amino acids: CASSQVWTSGSFTYEQYF.